The T cell receptor (beta chain) described here comes from a study of shared clonotypes between healthy human individuals. Notes on the study in general: When naive CD4 clonotypes were compared across several donors, 5% to 5.5% were shared. Clonotypes shared by all four donors outscored non-shared clonotypes in generation probability. Rarefaction revealed incomplete sorted-subset sequencing despite large depth.

At the deep level, the assay was run. TCRdb's copy holds only in-frame clones and misses some; the assay was immunoSEQ multiplex PCR. The table shows about 2,100,000 clones, with 93% occurring only once. On this clone: Its antigen is undetermined.

CD45RO-negative, CCR7-selected cells formed the naive CD8 fraction, which excluded terminally differentiated effector memory CD45RA+ cells. The germline V gene encodes CDR1 SNHLY and CDR2 FYNNEI. This CDR3 comprises 15 residues. With 3 bases removed from V and 2 bases from J, the gap between germline ends came to 14 bases. Sequenced input: naive CD8+ T cells from PBMCs. This clonotype was obtained from a man aged 18 to 29 in good health. Some clones in this sample may be carry-over from other donors' samples. This chain connects TRBV2 to TRBJ2-7, with D perhaps TRBD1 or TRBD2 (5 bases each). The CDR3 reads CASSDPVRGPYEQYF. In DNA, the CDR3 is TGTGCCAGCAGTGATCCTGTTCGGGGCCCCTACGAGCAGTACTTC. Full variable domain (rest looked up from reference TRBV2 and TRBJ2-7): EPEVTQTPSHQVTQMGQEVILRCVPISNHLYFYWYRQILGQKVEFLVSFYNNEISEKSEIFDDQFSVERPDGSNFTLKIRSTKLEDSAMYFCASSDPVRGPYEQYFGPGTRLTVT.